This is a list of T cell receptor beta chains from one sample in a study of cytomegalovirus exposure and HLA in healthy donors. The assay was immunoSEQ multiplex PCR, and TCRdb's table has in-frame clones only and misses some. The repertoire holds 150,000 to 200,000 clones, 70% to 85% seen once, with 4.8% in the top ten. Source material: PBMCs. These receptors all come from a young man in good health and CMV-seronegative. CDR3s include the opening cysteine and the closing phenylalanine or tryptophan. The D gene is left open where the match is weak. Rows give clone size only sometimes, using once, few, many, or a class for an expanded clone.

CDR3 protein	CDR3 DNA	D gene	V gene	clone size	J gene
CASRDVGGDQPQHF	TGCGCCAGCAGGGATGTAGGGGGGGATCAGCCCCAGCATTTT	NA	TRBV4-1	NA	TRBJ1-5
CASSWGTGERPQHF	TGTGCCAGCAGCTGGGGGACAGGGGAGCGGCCCCAGCATTTT	TRBD1	TRBV11-2	NA	TRBJ1-5
CASSMGGGSGGVLTQYF	TGTGCCAGTAGTATGGGCGGGGGTAGCGGGGGGGTTCTGACGCAGTATTTT	TRBD2	TRBV19	few	TRBJ2-3
CASTQLAGGNEQFF	TGTGCCAGCACCCAACTAGCGGGAGGGAATGAGCAGTTCTTC	TRBD2	TRBV6-5	NA	TRBJ2-1
CTSSDASQGTYEQYF	TGTACCAGCAGCGACGCCTCACAGGGGACCTACGAGCAGTACTTC	TRBD1	TRBV6-1	NA	TRBJ2-7
CSVQGLAGDEQYF	TGCAGCGTCCAAGGGCTAGCGGGAGACGAGCAGTACTTC	TRBD2	TRBV29-1	NA	TRBJ2-7
CASSGSGSSYNEQFF	TGTGCCAGCAGCGGTAGCGGGAGCTCCTACAATGAGCAGTTCTTC	TRBD2	TRBV6-5	NA	TRBJ2-1
CATSTSRPLGDTQYF	TGTGCCACCAGCACCTCCCGGCCTCTAGGAGATACGCAGTATTTT	NA	TRBV15	NA	TRBJ2-3
CASSLTGGHQPQHF	TGTGCCAGCAGTTTAACAGGAGGGCATCAGCCCCAGCATTTT	NA	TRBV27	once	TRBJ1-5
CASSQEQGRNEQFF	TGTGCCAGCAGCCAAGAGCAGGGGCGGAATGAGCAGTTCTTC	NA	TRBV4-2	NA	TRBJ2-1
CASSPGVNEQFF	TGCGCCAGCAGCCCGGGGGTAAATGAGCAGTTCTTC	NA	TRBV4-1	few	TRBJ2-1
CSGRQGDEQYF	TGCAGCGGGCGACAGGGGGACGAGCAGTACTTC	TRBD1	TRBV29-1	NA	TRBJ2-7
CAGGATSGSPHEQFF	TGTGCCGGAGGGGCTACTAGCGGGAGTCCCCATGAGCAGTTCTTC	TRBD2	TRBV7-9	NA	TRBJ2-1
CASRWDRQGSQPQHF	TGTGCCAGCAGATGGGATCGTCAGGGTTCTCAGCCCCAGCATTTT	NA	TRBV2	NA	TRBJ1-5
CASSQGGLPQHF	TGCGCCAGCAGCCAGGGGGGGCTACCCCAGCATTTT	NA	TRBV4-1	NA	TRBJ1-5
CASGVVLGGSTDTQYF	TGCGCCAGCGGAGTGGTCCTCGGGGGTAGTACAGATACGCAGTATTTT	NA	TRBV10-2	NA	TRBJ2-3
CASSSGADTQYF	TGTGCCAGCAGCTCCGGGGCAGATACGCAGTATTTT	NA	TRBV5-4	NA	TRBJ2-3
CASSPTGPPHEQYF	TGTGCCAGCAGCCCCACAGGGCCTCCCCACGAGCAGTACTTC	NA	TRBV7-9	NA	TRBJ2-7
CAWRGRRYTDTQYF	TGTGCCTGGAGGGGGCGCCGTTACACAGATACGCAGTATTTT	NA	TRBV30	few	TRBJ2-3
CASSLNGLAGVEQYF	TGCGCCAGCAGCTTGAACGGCCTAGCGGGTGTCGAGCAGTACTTC	TRBD2	TRBV5-1	NA	TRBJ2-7
CASSQGPGVNSYEQYF	TGTGCCAGCAGCCAAGGCCCAGGGGTGAACTCCTACGAGCAGTACTTC	NA	TRBV14	NA	TRBJ2-7
CASSIGLAGPTDTQYF	TGTGCCAGCAGCATAGGACTAGCGGGGCCCACAGATACGCAGTATTTT	TRBD2	TRBV7-9	NA	TRBJ2-3
CASSSPGEHEQFF	TGTGCCAGCAGCTCCCCAGGGGAACATGAGCAGTTCTTC	NA	TRBV5-4	NA	TRBJ2-1
CASSTGAGGSTDTQYF	TGTGCCAGCAGCACCGGCGCGGGGGGTAGCACAGATACGCAGTATTTT	TRBD2	TRBV2	once	TRBJ2-3
CASIGMGGNSPLHF	TGTGCCAGCATCGGCATGGGGGGTAATTCACCCCTCCACTTT	NA	TRBV2	once	TRBJ1-6
CASRKGLALNTGELFF	TGTGCCAGCAGGAAGGGACTAGCTCTGAACACCGGGGAGCTGTTTTTT	TRBD2	TRBV2	NA	TRBJ2-2
CASSARTSGGHHYLDEQFF	TGTGCCAGCAGCGCCAGGACTAGCGGGGGCCATCACTATTTAGATGAGCAGTTCTTC	TRBD2	TRBV9	NA	TRBJ2-1
CASSSISDRGKDTEAFF	TGTGCCAGCAGCTCTATATCGGACAGGGGGAAGGACACTGAAGCTTTCTTT	TRBD1	TRBV7-3	NA	TRBJ1-1
CASSTGQQSWHTEAFF	TGTGCCAGCAGCACCGGACAGCAAAGCTGGCACACTGAAGCTTTCTTT	NA	TRBV6-4	NA	TRBJ1-1
CASSQVIDRDTQYF	TGTGCCAGCAGCCAAGTTATAGATCGAGATACGCAGTATTTT	NA	TRBV4-2	NA	TRBJ2-3
CASSIPGETQYF	TGTGCCAGTAGTATACCCGGGGAGACCCAGTACTTC	NA	TRBV19	NA	TRBJ2-5
CASSRQGYSYEQYF	TGTGCCAGCAGTCGACAGGGTTACTCCTACGAGCAGTACTTC	TRBD1	TRBV28	NA	TRBJ2-7
CASSGSSGGTDTQYF	TGTGCCAGCAGTGGGTCTAGCGGAGGCACAGATACGCAGTATTTT	TRBD2	TRBV6-4	NA	TRBJ2-3
CASSPLPTGDPYF	TGTGCCAGCAGCCCCCTCCCGACAGGTGATCCGTACTTC	NA	TRBV5-6	NA	TRBJ2-7
CASSPRASNTEAFF	TGTGCCAGCAGCCCTCGAGCTTCGAACACTGAAGCTTTCTTT	NA	TRBV7-6	NA	TRBJ1-1
CASRAGAGTGELFF	TGTGCCAGCAGAGCGGGGGCGGGCACCGGGGAGCTGTTTTTT	TRBD2	TRBV6-5	NA	TRBJ2-2
CASSVGDGFLVF	TGTGCCAGCAGCGTAGGTGACGGGTTCCTAGTTTTT	NA	TRBV9	NA	TRBJ1-1
CASSDSGRYNEQFF	TGTGCCAGCAGTGACTCTGGTAGATACAATGAGCAGTTCTTC	NA	TRBV6-4	once	TRBJ2-1
CASSLTGTSGGDWSVTDTQYF	TGTGCCAGCAGTCTAACTGGGACTAGCGGAGGGGATTGGTCGGTCACAGATACGCAGTATTTT	TRBD2	TRBV2	NA	TRBJ2-3
CASSLTGGPYEQYF	TGTGCCAGCAGTCTTACAGGGGGGCCCTACGAGCAGTACTTC	TRBD1	TRBV27	NA	TRBJ2-7
CASSLGGRDTDTQYF	TGTGCCAGCAGCTTAGGCGGGAGGGACACAGATACGCAGTATTTT	TRBD2	TRBV11-3	NA	TRBJ2-3
CASSQTQGYEQFF	TGTGCCAGCAGTCAAACCCAGGGCTATGAGCAGTTCTTC	NA	TRBV5-8	NA	TRBJ2-1